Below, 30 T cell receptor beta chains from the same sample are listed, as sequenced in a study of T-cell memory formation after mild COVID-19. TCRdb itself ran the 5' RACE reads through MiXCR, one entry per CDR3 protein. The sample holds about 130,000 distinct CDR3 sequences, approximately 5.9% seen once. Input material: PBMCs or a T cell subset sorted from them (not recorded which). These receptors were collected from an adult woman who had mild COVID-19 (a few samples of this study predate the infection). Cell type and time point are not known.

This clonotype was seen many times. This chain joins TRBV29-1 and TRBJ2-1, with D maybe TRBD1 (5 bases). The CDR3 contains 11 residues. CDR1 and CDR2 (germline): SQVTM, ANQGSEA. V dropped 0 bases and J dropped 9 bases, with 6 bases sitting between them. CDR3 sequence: CSVEEQVEQFF. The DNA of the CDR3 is TGCAGCGTTGAAGAACAGGTTGAGCAGTTCTTC.

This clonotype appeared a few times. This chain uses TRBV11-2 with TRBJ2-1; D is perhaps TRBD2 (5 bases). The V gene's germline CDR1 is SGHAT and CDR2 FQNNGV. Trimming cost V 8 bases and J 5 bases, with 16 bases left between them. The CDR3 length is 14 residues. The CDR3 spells CASGPSRGDNEQFF. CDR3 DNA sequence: TGTGCCAGCGGACCCAGCCGGGGAGACAATGAGCAGTTCTTC.

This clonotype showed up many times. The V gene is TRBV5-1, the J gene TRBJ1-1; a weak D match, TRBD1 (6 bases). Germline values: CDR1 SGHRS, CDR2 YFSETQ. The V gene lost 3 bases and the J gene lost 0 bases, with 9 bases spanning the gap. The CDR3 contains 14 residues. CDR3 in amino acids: CASSSGTLNTEAFF. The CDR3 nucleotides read TGCGCCAGCAGCTCGGGGACACTGAACACTGAAGCTTTCTTT.

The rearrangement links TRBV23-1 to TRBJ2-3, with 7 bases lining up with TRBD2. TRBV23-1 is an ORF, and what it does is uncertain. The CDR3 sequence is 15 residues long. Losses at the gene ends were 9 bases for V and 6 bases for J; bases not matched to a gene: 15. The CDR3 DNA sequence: TGCGCCAGTAATAGTCAGGGCGGGAGTGGTGATACGCAGTATTTT. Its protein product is CASNSQGGSGDTQYF.

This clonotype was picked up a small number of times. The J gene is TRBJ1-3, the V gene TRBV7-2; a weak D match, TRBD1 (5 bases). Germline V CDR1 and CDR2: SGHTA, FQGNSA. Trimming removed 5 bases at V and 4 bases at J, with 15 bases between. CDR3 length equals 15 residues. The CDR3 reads CASSAGLGAGNTIYF. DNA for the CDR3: TGTGCCAGCAGCGCCGGACTAGGGGCAGGAAACACCATATATTTT.

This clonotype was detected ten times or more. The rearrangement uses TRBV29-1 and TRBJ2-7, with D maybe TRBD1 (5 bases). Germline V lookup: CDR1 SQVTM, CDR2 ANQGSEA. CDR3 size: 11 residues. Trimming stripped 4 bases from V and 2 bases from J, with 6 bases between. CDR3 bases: TGCAGCGTTGTGGGGCCCTACGAGCAGTACTTC. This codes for CSVVGPYEQYF.

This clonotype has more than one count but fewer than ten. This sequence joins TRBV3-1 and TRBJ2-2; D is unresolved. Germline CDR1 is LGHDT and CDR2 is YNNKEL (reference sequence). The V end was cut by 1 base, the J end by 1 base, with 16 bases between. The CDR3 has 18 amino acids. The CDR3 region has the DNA TGTGCCAGCAGCCAAGGTGGCAACACTCGACGGAACACCGGGGAGCTGTTTTTT. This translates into CASSQGGNTRRNTGELFF.

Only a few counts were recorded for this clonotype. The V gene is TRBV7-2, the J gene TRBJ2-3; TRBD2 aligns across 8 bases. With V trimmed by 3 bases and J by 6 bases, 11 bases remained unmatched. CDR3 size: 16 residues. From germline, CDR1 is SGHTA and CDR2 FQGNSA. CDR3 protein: CASSFTGTRGLDTQYF. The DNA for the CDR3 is TGTGCCAGCAGCTTTACCGGGACTAGAGGTTTGGATACGCAGTATTTT.

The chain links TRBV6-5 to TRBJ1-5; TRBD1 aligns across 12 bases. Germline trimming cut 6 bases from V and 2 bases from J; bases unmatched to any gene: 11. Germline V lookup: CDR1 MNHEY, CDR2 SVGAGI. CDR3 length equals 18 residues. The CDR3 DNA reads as TGTGCCAGCAGCTCCGGGACAGGGGGCTCCTGGGGCAATCAGCCCCAGCATTTT. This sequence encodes CASSSGTGGSWGNQPQHF.

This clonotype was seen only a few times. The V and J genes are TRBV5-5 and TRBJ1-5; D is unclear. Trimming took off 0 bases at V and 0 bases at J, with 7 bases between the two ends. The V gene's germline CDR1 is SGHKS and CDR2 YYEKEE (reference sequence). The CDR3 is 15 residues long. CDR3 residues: CASSLGGPSNQPQHF. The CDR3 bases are TGTGCCAGCAGCTTGGGTGGACCTAGCAATCAGCCCCAGCATTTT. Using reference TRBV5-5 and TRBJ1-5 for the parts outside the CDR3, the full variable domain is DAGVTQSPTHLIKTRGQQVTLRCSPISGHKSVSWYQQVLGQGPQFIFQYYEKEERGRGNFPDRFSARQFPNYSSELNVNALLLGDSALYLCASSLGGPSNQPQHFGDGTRLSIL.

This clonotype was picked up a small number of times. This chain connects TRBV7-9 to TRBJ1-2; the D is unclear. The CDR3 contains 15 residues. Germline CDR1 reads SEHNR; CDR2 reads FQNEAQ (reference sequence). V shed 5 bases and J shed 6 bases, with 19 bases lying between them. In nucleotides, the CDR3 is TGTGCCAGCAGCCCAGTGGCAGGACGAGCCCATGGCTACACCTTC. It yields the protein CASSPVAGRAHGYTF.

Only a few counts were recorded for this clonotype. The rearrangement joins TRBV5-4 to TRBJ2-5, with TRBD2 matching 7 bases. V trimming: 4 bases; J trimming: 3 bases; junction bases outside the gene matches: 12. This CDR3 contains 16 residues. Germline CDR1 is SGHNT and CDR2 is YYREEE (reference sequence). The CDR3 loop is CASSRTGGGPKETQYF. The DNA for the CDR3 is TGTGCCAGCAGCCGTACTGGCGGGGGACCCAAAGAGACCCAGTACTTC.

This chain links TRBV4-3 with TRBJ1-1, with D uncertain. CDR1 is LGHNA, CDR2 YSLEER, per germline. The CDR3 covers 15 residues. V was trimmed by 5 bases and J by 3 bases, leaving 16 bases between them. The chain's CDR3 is CASSWGLGIDTEAFF. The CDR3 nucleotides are TGCGCCAGCAGCTGGGGTTTAGGTATCGACACTGAAGCTTTCTTT.

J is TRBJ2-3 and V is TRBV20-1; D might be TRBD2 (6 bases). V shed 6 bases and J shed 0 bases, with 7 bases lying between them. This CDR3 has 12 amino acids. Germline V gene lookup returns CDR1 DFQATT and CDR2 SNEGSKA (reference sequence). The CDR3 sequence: CSADYSTDTQYF. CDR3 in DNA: TGCAGTGCGGACTACAGCACAGATACGCAGTATTTT.

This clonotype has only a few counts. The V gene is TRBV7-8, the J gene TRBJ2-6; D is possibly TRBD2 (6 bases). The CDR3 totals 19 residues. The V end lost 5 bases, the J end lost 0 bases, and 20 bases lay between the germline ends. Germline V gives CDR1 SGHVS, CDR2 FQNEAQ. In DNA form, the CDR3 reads TGTGCCAGCAGCCCGTCCCAGCAGCGGGTTCACTCTGGGGCCAACGTCCTGACTTTC. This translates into CASSPSQQRVHSGANVLTF.

CDR3 nucleotides: TGTGCCAGCTCACCCGGGACAGTAAATTCACCCCTCCACTTT. Translation: CASSPGTVNSPLHF. This chain uses TRBV18 with TRBJ1-6, with TRBD1 matching over 7 bases. The CDR3 is 14 residues long. V was pared by 3 bases and J by 7 bases, with 3 bases of the junction left unmatched. CDR1 KGHSH and CDR2 LQKENI come from the germline V gene.

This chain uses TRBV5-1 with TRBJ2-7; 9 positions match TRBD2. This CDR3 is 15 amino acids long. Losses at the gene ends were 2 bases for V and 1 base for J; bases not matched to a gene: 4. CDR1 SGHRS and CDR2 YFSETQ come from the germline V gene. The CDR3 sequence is CASSLISGGSYEQYF. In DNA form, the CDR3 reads TGCGCCAGCAGCTTAATTAGCGGGGGATCCTACGAGCAGTACTTC.

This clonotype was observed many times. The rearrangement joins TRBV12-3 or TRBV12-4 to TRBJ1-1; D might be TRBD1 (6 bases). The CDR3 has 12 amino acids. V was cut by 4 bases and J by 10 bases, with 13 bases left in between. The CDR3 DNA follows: TGTGCCAGCAGTTCGCGAACAGGGAGAGCTTTCTTT. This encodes CASSSRTGRAFF.

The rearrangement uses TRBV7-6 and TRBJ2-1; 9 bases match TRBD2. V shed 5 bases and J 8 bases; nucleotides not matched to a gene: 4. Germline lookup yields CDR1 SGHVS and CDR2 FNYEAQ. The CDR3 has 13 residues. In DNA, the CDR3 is TGTGCCAGCAGCCACGCGGGGGGGGATGAGCAGTTCTTC. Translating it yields CASSHAGGDEQFF.

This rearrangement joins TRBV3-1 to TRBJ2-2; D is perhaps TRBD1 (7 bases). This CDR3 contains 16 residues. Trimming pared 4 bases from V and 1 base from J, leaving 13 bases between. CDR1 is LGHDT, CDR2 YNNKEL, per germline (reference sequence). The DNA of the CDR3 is TGTGCCAGCAGCCTCGCGCAGGGGGGGAACACCGGGGAGCTGTTTTTT. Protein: CASSLAQGGNTGELFF.

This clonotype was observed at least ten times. The CDR3 here is CSASSFGPTVEAFF. The CDR3 DNA sequence: TGCAGTGCTAGTTCCTTTGGCCCGACGGTTGAAGCTTTCTTT. The V call is TRBV20-1, the J call TRBJ1-1; D ambiguous. V was trimmed by 3 bases and J by 7 bases, leaving 18 bases between them. The CDR3 consists of 14 residues. Germline V gene lookup returns CDR1 DFQATT and CDR2 SNEGSKA (reference sequence).

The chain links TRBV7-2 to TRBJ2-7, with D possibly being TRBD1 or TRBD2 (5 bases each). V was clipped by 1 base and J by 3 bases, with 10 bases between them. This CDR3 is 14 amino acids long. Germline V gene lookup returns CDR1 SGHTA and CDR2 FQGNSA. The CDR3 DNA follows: TGTGCCAGCAGCTTAGTGGGGGAGATCTACGAGCAGTACTTC. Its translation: CASSLVGEIYEQYF.

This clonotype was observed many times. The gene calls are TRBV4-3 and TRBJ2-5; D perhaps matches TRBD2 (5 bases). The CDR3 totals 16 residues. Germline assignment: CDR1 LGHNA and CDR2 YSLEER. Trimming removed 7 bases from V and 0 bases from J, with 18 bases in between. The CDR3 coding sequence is TGCGCCAGCAAACCCCCGGTGACTAAAGACCAAGAGACCCAGTACTTC. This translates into CASKPPVTKDQETQYF.

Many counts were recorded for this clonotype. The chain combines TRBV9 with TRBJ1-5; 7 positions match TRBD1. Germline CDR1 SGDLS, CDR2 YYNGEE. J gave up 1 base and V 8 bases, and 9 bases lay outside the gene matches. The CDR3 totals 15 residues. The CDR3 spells CASATGQASNQPQHF. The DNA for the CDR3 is TGTGCCAGTGCCACTGGACAGGCCAGCAATCAGCCCCAGCATTTT.

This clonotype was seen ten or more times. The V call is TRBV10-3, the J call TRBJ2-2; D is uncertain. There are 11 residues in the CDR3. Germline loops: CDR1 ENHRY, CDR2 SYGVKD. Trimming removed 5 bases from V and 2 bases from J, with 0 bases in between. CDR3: CAISNTGELFF. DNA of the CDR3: TGTGCCATCAGTAACACCGGGGAGCTGTTTTTT.

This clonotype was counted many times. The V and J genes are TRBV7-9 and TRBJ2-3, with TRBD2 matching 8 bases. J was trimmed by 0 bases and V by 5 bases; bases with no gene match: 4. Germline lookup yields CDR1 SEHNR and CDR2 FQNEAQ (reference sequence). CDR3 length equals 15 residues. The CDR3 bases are TGTGCCAGCAGCCTAACTAGCGGAAGCACAGATACGCAGTATTTT. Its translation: CASSLTSGSTDTQYF. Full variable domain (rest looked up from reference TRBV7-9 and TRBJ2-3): DTGVSQNPRHKITKRGQNVTFRCDPISEHNRLYWYRQTLGQGPEFLTYFQNEAQLEKSRLLSDRFSAERPKGSFSTLEIQRTEQGDSAMYLCASSLTSGSTDTQYFGPGTRLTVL.

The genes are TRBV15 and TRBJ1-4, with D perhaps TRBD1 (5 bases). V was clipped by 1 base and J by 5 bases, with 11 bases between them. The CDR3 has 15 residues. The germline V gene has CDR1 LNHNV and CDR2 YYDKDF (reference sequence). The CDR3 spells CATSRAGSVNEKLFF. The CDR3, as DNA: TGTGCCACCAGCAGAGCAGGGAGCGTCAATGAAAAACTGTTTTTT. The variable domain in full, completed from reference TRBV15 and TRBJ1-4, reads DAMVIQNPRYQVTQFGKPVTLSCSQTLNHNVMYWYQQKSSQAPKLLFHYYDKDFNNEADTPDNFQSRRPNTSFCFLDIRSPGLGDTAMYLCATSRAGSVNEKLFFGSGTQLSVL.

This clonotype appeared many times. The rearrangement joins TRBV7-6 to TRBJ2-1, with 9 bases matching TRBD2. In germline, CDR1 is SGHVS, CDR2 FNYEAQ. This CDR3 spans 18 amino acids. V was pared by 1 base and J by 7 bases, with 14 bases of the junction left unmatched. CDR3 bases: TGTGCCAGCAGCTTAGGGGCCGGTGGGAGCGGGAGGTTGAATGAGCAGTTCTTC. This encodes CASSLGAGGSGRLNEQFF.

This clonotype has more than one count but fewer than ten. Written as DNA, the CDR3 is TGTGCCTGGAGTGTGGGGGCCCATCAGCCCCAGCATTTT. Translation: CAWSVGAHQPQHF. This rearrangement joins TRBV30 to TRBJ1-5; D is perhaps TRBD1 (6 bases). Per the germline V gene, CDR1 is GTSNPN and CDR2 is SVGIG (reference sequence). The CDR3 runs 13 residues. V dropped 0 bases and J dropped 5 bases, with 8 bases sitting between them.

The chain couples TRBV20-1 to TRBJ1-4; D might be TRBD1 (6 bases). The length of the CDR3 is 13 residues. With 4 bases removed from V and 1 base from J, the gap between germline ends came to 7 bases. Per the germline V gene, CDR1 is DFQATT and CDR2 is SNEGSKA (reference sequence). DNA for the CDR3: TGCAGTGCTACCAGGGGAACTAATGAAAAACTGTTTTTT. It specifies CSATRGTNEKLFF.